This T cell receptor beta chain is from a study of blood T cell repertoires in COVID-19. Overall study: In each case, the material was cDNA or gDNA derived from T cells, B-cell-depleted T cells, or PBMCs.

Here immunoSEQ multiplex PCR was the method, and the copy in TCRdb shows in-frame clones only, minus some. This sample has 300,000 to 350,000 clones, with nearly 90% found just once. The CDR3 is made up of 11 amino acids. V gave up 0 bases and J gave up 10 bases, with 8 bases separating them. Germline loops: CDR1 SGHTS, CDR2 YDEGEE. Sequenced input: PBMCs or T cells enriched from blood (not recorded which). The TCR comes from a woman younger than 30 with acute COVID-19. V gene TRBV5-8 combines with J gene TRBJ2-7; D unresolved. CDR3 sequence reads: CASSLAPVQYF. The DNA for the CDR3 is TGTGCCAGCAGCTTGGCCCCGGTACAGTACTTC.